The clone carrying this T cell receptor beta chain was counted between two and nine times. Trimming cost V 6 bases and J 6 bases, with 12 bases left between them. The germline CDR1 and CDR2 sequences are MNHNS and SASEGT. The CDR3 has 12 amino acids. This sample was included in a study of glioma-infiltrating T cells after dendritic cell vaccination. Study overall: Patients had newly diagnosed or recurrent glioblastoma and received dendritic cell vaccines.

PBMC were collected before vaccination, two weeks after the third vaccination, and at progression. Here immunoSEQ multiplex PCR was the method, and the copy in TCRdb shows in-frame clones only, minus some. The sample includes more than 30,000 clones, 90% of them seen just once. This sequence originates from a human donor with glioblastoma. The chain is built from TRBV6-1 and TRBJ2-7, with D perhaps TRBD1 (6 bases). The specimen was blood, collected before dendritic cell vaccination. The CDR3, as DNA: TGTGCCAGCAGCGCTACAGGGACCGAGCAGTACTTC. It translates to CASSATGTEQYF.